These 13 T cell receptor beta chains originate from one sample sequenced in a study of identical twins' blood T cells. TCRdb re-analysed the 5' RACE reads in MiXCR, keeping a single row per CDR3 protein. The profile shows a few hundred thousand distinct CDR3 sequences, approximately 30% of them singletons. Sequencing was done on a sample of PBMCs. The origin of the receptors is a woman aged 18 to 50 in good health.

The chain is built from TRBV19 and TRBJ1-5, with D unresolved. The germline V gene encodes CDR1 LNHDA and CDR2 SQIVND (reference sequence). The CDR3 consists of 12 residues. The V and J ends lost 7 bases and 6 bases respectively, with 10 bases between them. The CDR3 loop is CASKITGQPQHF. The CDR3 DNA follows: TGTGCCAGTAAGATAACGGGTCAGCCCCAGCATTTT.

In this sample, this clonotype turned up a few times. The chain recombines TRBV3-1 with TRBJ1-1; no firm D call. Trimming stripped 1 base from V and 0 bases from J, with 9 bases between. CDR1 and CDR2 from the germline V gene are LGHDT and YNNKEL (reference sequence). The CDR3 contains 15 residues. The CDR3 DNA follows: TGTGCCAGCAGCCAAGCCAGGAACATGAACACTGAAGCTTTCTTT. Protein: CASSQARNMNTEAFF.

This clonotype was observed once. This chain joins TRBV20-1 and TRBJ2-7; the D call may be TRBD1 or TRBD2 (5 bases each). Germline lookup yields CDR1 DFQATT and CDR2 SNEGSKA (reference sequence). Between the trimmed V and J ends, which lost 3 bases and 1 base, there was a span of 7 bases. CDR3 length: 12 residues. The CDR3 DNA follows: TGCAGTGCTAGTGAGGGGTCCTACGAGCAGTACTTC. Translated: CSASEGSYEQYF.

The chain employs TRBV14 and TRBJ2-3; the D gene is possibly TRBD2 (6 bases). The CDR3 sequence is 15 residues long. V was pared by 4 bases and J by 7 bases, with 18 bases between. From germline, CDR1 is SGHDN and CDR2 FVKESK. The CDR3 region is CASSLAVPYENTQYF. The DNA of the CDR3 is TGTGCCAGCAGCCTAGCGGTCCCATACGAAAATACGCAGTATTTT. Full variable domain (rest looked up from reference TRBV14 and TRBJ2-3): EAGVTQFPSHSVIEKGQTVTLRCDPISGHDNLYWYRRVMGKEIKFLLHFVKESKQDESGMPNNRFLAERTGGTYSTLKVQPAELEDSGVYFCASSLAVPYENTQYFGPGTRLTVL.

In its sample, this clonotype was seen many times. The gene calls are TRBV29-1 and TRBJ2-3, with TRBD1 identical over 8 bases. This CDR3 is built from 13 residues. Germline loops: CDR1 SQVTM, CDR2 ANQGSEA. The V and J ends lost 2 bases and 3 bases, in that order; junction bases with no gene match: 1. This CDR3 is CSVETGGTDTQYF. The CDR3, as DNA: TGCAGCGTTGAAACAGGGGGGACAGATACGCAGTATTTT.

Many counts were recorded for this clonotype. The gene calls are TRBV24-1 and TRBJ2-2; D is uncertain. Germline V gene data show CDR1 as KGHDR and CDR2 as SFDVKD. The CDR3 is 15 amino acids. V lost 3 bases, J lost 0 bases, and 7 bases lay in between. The CDR3 loop reads CATSDPVANTGELFF. The CDR3 DNA follows: TGTGCCACCAGTGATCCGGTAGCGAACACCGGGGAGCTGTTTTTT.

This chain joins TRBV7-2 and TRBJ1-6; D is ambiguous. Germline V lookup: CDR1 SGHTA, CDR2 FQGNSA. The CDR3 spans 13 residues. The V gene lost 1 base and the J gene lost 13 bases, with 11 bases spanning the gap. The CDR3 DNA reads as TGTGCCAGCAGCTTAGAAAGGCAGGCCCCCCTCCACTTT. Protein sequence: CASSLERQAPLHF.

This clonotype was counted at least ten times. The chain links TRBV29-1 to TRBJ2-1, with D unresolved. CDR3 size: 13 residues. Trimming stripped 7 bases from V and 7 bases from J, with 17 bases between. CDR1 is SQVTM and CDR2 is ANQGSEA in the germline V gene. In DNA form, the CDR3 reads TGCAGCGCCTGGTCTCTAGTGAGAAATGAGCAGTTCTTC. Its translation: CSAWSLVRNEQFF.

This clonotype showed up just a few times. The V call is TRBV5-1, the J call TRBJ1-1; D unclear. The CDR3 runs to 14 residues. From germline, CDR1 is SGHRS and CDR2 YFSETQ. The germline V and J ends were trimmed by 4 bases and 5 bases, with 15 bases remaining between them. The CDR3 region has the DNA TGCGCCAGCAGCAGTCAGGCAGGAAGAACTGAAGCTTTCTTT. It translates to CASSSQAGRTEAFF.

Only a few counts were recorded for this clonotype. The gene calls are TRBV6-6 and TRBJ1-5; D ambiguous. The ends were cut back, 10 bases at V and 3 bases at J, with 4 bases in the middle. Germline V lookup: CDR1 MNHNY, CDR2 SVGAGI (reference sequence). This CDR3 comprises 10 residues. CDR3 sequence (DNA): TGTGCCACCAACAATCAGCCCCAGCATTTT. It specifies CATNNQPQHF.

This clonotype was picked up a small number of times. The J gene is TRBJ2-4, the V gene TRBV2; 7 nucleotides agree with TRBD2. Germline CDR1 is SNHLY and CDR2 is FYNNEI. CDR3 length: 14 residues. Losses at the gene ends were 6 bases for V and 8 bases for J; bases not matched to a gene: 10. CDR3 loop: CASRKRWGGDIQYF. DNA of the CDR3: TGTGCCAGCAGGAAGCGGTGGGGAGGGGACATTCAGTACTTC.

At least ten counts were recorded for this clonotype. The chain joins TRBV7-9 to TRBJ2-3; D unresolved. This CDR3 comprises 15 residues. Germline V lookup: CDR1 SEHNR, CDR2 FQNEAQ (reference sequence). Trimming took 5 bases from V and 0 from J, leaving 12 bases between them. The DNA for the CDR3 is TGTGCCAGCAGCCGCCTTCTGTCTAGCACAGATACGCAGTATTTT. Amino acid sequence: CASSRLLSSTDTQYF.

The CDR3 here is CAISESTVSYEQYF. The CDR3 region has the DNA TGTGCCATCAGTGAGTCGACAGTCTCCTACGAGCAGTACTTC. The J gene is TRBJ2-7, the V gene TRBV10-3, with D possibly TRBD1 on 5 matching bases. CDR1 and CDR2 from the germline V gene are ENHRY and SYGVKD. The V gene lost 0 bases and the J gene lost 0 bases, with 6 bases spanning the gap. CDR3 size: 14 residues.